This T cell receptor beta chain is drawn from a study of cytomegalovirus exposure and HLA in healthy donors. V lost 1 base, J lost 1 base, and 5 bases lay in between. CDR1 is SGHTS and CDR2 is YDEGEE in the germline V gene. CDR3 length: 14 residues. The protocol was immunoSEQ multiplex PCR, while the TCRdb copy is restricted to in-frame clones and leaves out a portion. The repertoire includes some 150,000 clones, roughly 87% of them detected once, and 4.5% to 5.5% sits in the top ten. The sequence was collected from a man aged 18 to 35 in good health and CMV-seropositive. The material sequenced was PBMCs. The J gene is TRBJ2-2, the V gene TRBV5-8; D remains ambiguous. As DNA, the CDR3 is TGTGCCAGCAGCTTGCCGGGGAACACCGGGGAGCTGTTTTTT. This translates into CASSLPGNTGELFF.